The 14 T cell receptor beta chains given below trace back to one sample, sequenced in a study of cytomegalovirus exposure and HLA in healthy donors. The PCR employed 60 Vbeta primers together with 13 Jbeta primers. Profiling relied on immunoSEQ multiplex PCR, and the TCRdb table lists in-frame clones only, not all of them. This table holds roughly 230,000 clones, 70% to 90% found once. The sequenced material came from PBMCs. The receptors come from a girl aged 2 to 9 in good health and CMV-seronegative.

The V gene is TRBV5-4, the J gene TRBJ2-7; no clear D. CDR1 is SGHNT and CDR2 is YYREEE in the germline V gene (reference sequence). Trimming shortened V by 3 bases and J by 4 bases, and 14 bases separated the two germline ends. The CDR3 runs 14 residues. The CDR3 protein is CASSSAGSKYEQYF. CDR3 nucleotides: TGTGCCAGCAGCTCCGCAGGATCAAAATACGAGCAGTACTTC.

A few counts support this clone. The V gene is TRBV14, the J gene TRBJ1-4; TRBD1 matches at 9 bases. After removal of 6 bases from V and 7 bases from J, the junction contained 9 bases not matched to a gene. From germline, CDR1 is SGHDN and CDR2 FVKESK. This CDR3 is built from 15 residues. The CDR3 is CASRDRGFGGEKLFF. The CDR3 bases are TGTGCCAGCAGGGACAGGGGTTTTGGGGGTGAAAAACTGTTTTTT.

This chain joins TRBV5-5 and TRBJ1-2; 9 bases agree with TRBD1. This CDR3 is 15 amino acids long. J was trimmed by 6 bases and V by 2 bases; bases with no gene match: 8. CDR1 SGHKS and CDR2 YYEKEE come from the germline V gene (reference sequence). The CDR3 region has the DNA TGTGCCAGCAGCTTCGCGACAGGGGGTACGGATGGCTACACCTTC. Protein: CASSFATGGTDGYTF.

This clone showed up just a few times. The chain carries TRBV4-1 and TRBJ2-5; possible D gene TRBD1, 5 bases. The CDR3 is 18 amino acids. Germline V lookup: CDR1 MGHRA, CDR2 YSYEKL. Trimming shortened V by 0 bases and J by 2 bases, and 19 bases separated the two germline ends. The CDR3 region has the DNA TGCGCCAGCAGCCAAGAAGGGGCTGCCGGGCTCCAACAAGAGACCCAGTACTTC. Its translation is CASSQEGAAGLQQETQYF.

The chain recombines TRBV6-5 with TRBJ1-1; tentatively, D is TRBD1 (6 bases). The CDR3 contains 14 residues. The V end lost 7 bases, the J end lost 1 base, and 13 bases lay between the germline ends. The germline V gene has CDR1 MNHEY and CDR2 SVGAGI. The CDR3 loop reads CASTQDRSNTEAFF. CDR3 DNA: TGTGCCAGCACCCAGGACAGATCGAACACTGAAGCTTTCTTT.

This clone was seen more than once but under ten times. CDR3 loop: CASRVGTGGNTEAFF. CDR3 coding DNA: TGTGCCAGCAGAGTCGGGACAGGGGGAAACACTGAAGCTTTCTTT. The rearrangement uses TRBV6-5 and TRBJ1-1; TRBD1 matches 11 bases. Germline trimming cut 6 bases from V and 2 bases from J; bases unmatched to any gene: 5. CDR1 and CDR2 (germline): MNHEY, SVGAGI. The CDR3 spans 15 residues.

This clone occurred once. The J gene is TRBJ2-3, the V gene TRBV30; 7 bases agree with TRBD2. The CDR3 loop spans 10 amino acids. Germline CDR1 and CDR2: GTSNPN and SVGIG (reference sequence). V gave up 4 bases and J gave up 9 bases; unmatched junction bases: 1. The CDR3: CAWMGGTQYF. The DNA for the CDR3 is TGTGCCTGGATGGGGGGGACGCAGTATTTT.

This rearrangement joins TRBV7-9 to TRBJ2-1, with 14 bases matching TRBD2. Germline V gene lookup returns CDR1 SEHNR and CDR2 FQNEAQ (reference sequence). CDR3 length: 16 amino acids. J lost 7 bases, V lost 5 bases, and 7 bases had no gene match. The CDR3 here is CASSQPGTSGSNEQFF. DNA for the CDR3: TGTGCCAGCAGCCAGCCCGGGACTAGCGGGAGTAATGAGCAGTTCTTC.

The chain has TRBV2 and TRBJ2-5, with D possibly being TRBD2 (7 bases). V lost 4 bases to trimming and J lost 5 bases, with 14 bases between them. This CDR3 is built from 14 residues. The germline V gene encodes CDR1 SNHLY and CDR2 FYNNEI. The CDR3 here is CASSGGRGWETQYF. The CDR3 DNA sequence: TGTGCCAGCAGTGGTGGGAGGGGGTGGGAGACCCAGTACTTC.

In this sample, this clone turned up a few times. The rearrangement joins TRBV6-1 to TRBJ2-3; 8 nucleotides match TRBD2. The trim removed 5 bases at V and 6 bases at J, leaving 10 bases unmatched. Germline-derived CDR1 and CDR2 are MNHNS and SASEGT. CDR3 length equals 15 residues. The CDR3 is CASSLSSGVRDTQYF. The DNA for the CDR3 is TGTGCCAGCAGTTTGAGTAGCGGGGTTCGGGATACGCAGTATTTT.

The rearrangement links TRBV15 to TRBJ2-7; 8 bases align to TRBD2. The length of the CDR3 is 16 residues. The trim removed 4 bases at V and 4 bases at J, leaving 12 bases unmatched. Per germline, CDR1 LNHNV and CDR2 YYDKDF (reference sequence). The CDR3 loop is CATSTLLGAGGYEQYF. CDR3 nucleotide sequence: TGTGCCACCAGCACCCTCTTGGGGGCGGGGGGATACGAGCAGTACTTC.

The CDR3 coding sequence is TGTGCCAGCAGTTACTCCTTGTACGAGCAGTACTTC. Translating gives CASSYSLYEQYF. The V and J genes are TRBV6-6 and TRBJ2-5; D not resolved. Judging by the DNA end, TRBJ2-7 fits better; the J call may be wrong. The CDR3 covers 12 residues. Germline V CDR1 and CDR2: MNHNY, SVGAGI (reference sequence).

Points on this clone: The junction does not match germline at one end; this may be a read error. The rearrangement uses TRBV7-9 and TRBJ2-3, with D possibly matching TRBD2 (6 bases). The CDR3 runs to 16 residues. Per the germline V gene, CDR1 is SEHNR and CDR2 is FQNEAQ (reference sequence). The CDR3: CSSSLRPGLRTDTQYF. The CDR3 DNA sequence: TGTTCCAGCAGCTTACGCCCGGGACTTCGGACAGATACGCAGTATTTT.

The chain couples TRBV6-1 to TRBJ2-7, with TRBD1 as a possible D gene (6 bases). Germline CDR1 is MNHNS and CDR2 is SASEGT. The V end was cut by 1 base, the J end by 3 bases, with 13 bases between. The CDR3 runs 15 residues. The CDR3 DNA reads TGTGCCAGCAGTGAAGTTCTGACAGGTATCTACGAGCAGTACTTC. Its translation is CASSEVLTGIYEQYF.